Below, 23 T cell receptor beta chains from the same sample are listed, as sequenced in a study of T cells in localized non-small cell lung cancer (dated by TCRdb to about 2020). The library was obtained by the immunoSEQ multiplex PCR assay. This is the immuneACCESS table as TCRdb keeps it, with only in-frame sequences that have V and J called. A part of the clones is gone; compared with another copy, unresolved V genes explain less than half, and the rest is unexplained. In this sample the table shows roughly 300 clones, more than 15% of which occur a single time. The ten largest clones take up approximately 23% of the sample. The source material was lung tumor tissue, sampled before any cancer treatment. The receptors derive from a male donor aged 60 or over with stage I lung adenocarcinoma.

This clone has a handful of counts. The CDR3 region has the DNA TGTGCCAGCAGCTCGGGACAGAGGGAGACCCAGTACTTC. Its protein is CASSSGQRETQYF. V gene TRBV28 combines with J gene TRBJ2-5; 7 nucleotides align to TRBD1. This CDR3 is built from 13 residues. The germline V gene encodes CDR1 MDHEN and CDR2 SYDVKM. V was clipped by 6 bases and J by 5 bases; unmatched bases: 6. The full variable domain, in which reference TRBV28 and TRBJ2-5 provide the parts outside the CDR3, is DVKVTQSSRYLVKRTGEKVFLECVQDMDHENMFWYRQDPGLGLRLIYFSYDVKMKEKGDIPEGYSVSREKKERFSLILESASTNQTSMYLCASSSGQRETQYFGPGTRLLVL.

In its sample, this clone is large. This chain uses TRBV11-3 with TRBJ1-5; D not resolved. The V gene's germline CDR1 is SGHNT and CDR2 YENEEA. The V end lost 1 base, the J end lost 1 base, and 8 bases lay between the germline ends. The CDR3 has 15 amino acids. This CDR3 is CASSLGTESNQPQHF. DNA for the CDR3: TGTGCCAGCAGCTTAGGGACTGAAAGCAATCAGCCCCAGCATTTT.

This clone is large in the sample. The rearrangement uses TRBV11-3 and TRBJ2-7; TRBD2 agrees at 10 bases. With V trimmed by 5 bases and J by 4 bases, 8 bases remained unmatched. The CDR3 loop spans 15 amino acids. Germline values: CDR1 SGHNT, CDR2 YENEEA. The CDR3 DNA is TGTGCCAGCAGCCAAGCGGGGGGGCAGGAATACGAGCAGTACTTC. Its translation: CASSQAGGQEYEQYF.

V usage is TRBV28 and J usage is TRBJ2-7; D assignment may be TRBD1 or TRBD2 (5 bases each). The CDR3 length is 12 residues. Germline CDR1 and CDR2: MDHEN and SYDVKM. Trimming took 10 bases from V and 3 from J, leaving 13 bases between them. CDR3 amino acids: CATLGDGYEQYF. CDR3 nucleotides: TGTGCCACCCTAGGGGACGGCTACGAGCAGTACTTC.

This clone is judged large (0.1 to 1%). The CDR3 spells CASSFTTSGGANEQFF. In DNA form, the CDR3 reads TGTGCCAGCAGTTTCACGACTAGCGGGGGGGCCAATGAGCAGTTCTTC. V gene TRBV6-8 combines with J gene TRBJ2-1, with TRBD2 matching 14 bases. V shed 4 bases, J shed 6 bases, and the junction held 5 bases outside the gene matches. This CDR3 comprises 16 residues. Germline assignment: CDR1 MNHGY and CDR2 SAAAGT.

In this sample, this clone turned up a few times. The genes are TRBV6-8 and TRBJ2-7, with D possibly being TRBD1 (6 bases). CDR1 is MNHGY and CDR2 is SAAAGT in the germline V gene. Trimming shortened V by 3 bases and J by 0 bases, and 15 bases separated the two germline ends. CDR3 length: 16 amino acids. The CDR3 region is CASSYEPTGFSYEQYF. CDR3 DNA: TGTGCCAGCAGTTATGAGCCGACAGGTTTCTCCTACGAGCAGTACTTC.

This clone rates as large. The V and J genes are TRBV11-3 and TRBJ2-5, with a tentative D call TRBD2 (6 bases). Germline lookup yields CDR1 SGHNT and CDR2 YENEEA. The CDR3 contains 15 residues. The V and J ends lost 3 bases and 5 bases respectively, with 16 bases between them. The CDR3 reads CASSFKGLATETQYF. The CDR3 DNA is TGTGCCAGCAGCTTCAAGGGGCTAGCGACGGAGACCCAGTACTTC.

This clone is categorized as large (0.1 to 1%). The chain recombines TRBV11-3 with TRBJ1-4; a weak D match, TRBD1 (5 bases). This CDR3 has 15 residues. CDR1 is SGHNT and CDR2 is YENEEA in the germline V gene. V dropped 1 base and J dropped 8 bases, with 14 bases sitting between them. The CDR3 DNA reads as TGTGCCAGCAGCTTAGTTGTTGGGGGATGGGAAAAACTGTTTTTT. Protein sequence: CASSLVVGGWEKLFF. Full variable domain (remainder filled in from reference TRBV11-3 and TRBJ1-4): EAGVVQSPRYKIIEKKQPVAFWCNPISGHNTLYWYLQNLGQGPELLIRYENEEAVDDSQLPKDRFSAERLKGVDSTLKIQPAELGDSAVYLCASSLVVGGWEKLFFGSGTQLSVL.

This sequence joins TRBV11-3 and TRBJ1-3, with D unclear. The CDR3 has 14 residues. Per the germline V gene, CDR1 is SGHNT and CDR2 is YENEEA. The V end lost 5 bases, the J end lost 1 base, and 9 bases lay between the germline ends. In nucleotides, the CDR3 is TGTGCCAGCAGCCCTCGCGGGTCTGGAAACACCATATATTTT. Translation: CASSPRGSGNTIYF.

V is TRBV29-1 and J is TRBJ2-3; TRBD1 is a possible D gene (8 bases). This CDR3 comprises 15 residues. Germline CDR1 SQVTM, CDR2 ANQGSEA. Trimming stripped 4 bases from V and 0 bases from J, with 14 bases between. The CDR3 DNA follows: TGCAGCGTTGCCAACAGGGGGGGTAGCACAGATACGCAGTATTTT. It codes for CSVANRGGSTDTQYF.

V usage is TRBV19 and J usage is TRBJ1-4; D not resolved. The germline gives CDR1 LNHDA, CDR2 SQIVND (reference sequence). V was shortened by 7 bases and J by 4 bases, with 19 bases between the two germline ends. This CDR3 has 16 residues. CDR3 sequence reads: CASNPKGTSNNEKLFF. For the CDR3, the DNA is TGTGCCAGTAACCCCAAGGGAACGTCCAATAATGAAAAACTGTTTTTT.

The chain is built from TRBV25-1 and TRBJ2-7, with D possibly matching TRBD1 (5 bases). The CDR3 loop spans 15 amino acids. V shed 4 bases and J shed 6 bases, with 19 bases lying between them. Germline CDR1 MGHDK, CDR2 SYGVNS. This CDR3 is CASSAAAAGSGEQYF. The CDR3 DNA reads as TGTGCCAGCAGTGCCGCCGCGGCAGGGTCGGGCGAGCAGTACTTC.

The chain carries TRBV19 and TRBJ2-7; 10 bases line up with TRBD2. Germline lookup yields CDR1 LNHDA and CDR2 SQIVND (reference sequence). V lost 4 bases to trimming and J lost 2 bases; unmatched junction nucleotides: 8. CDR3 size: 16 residues. The CDR3 protein is CASSRRAGGDTYEQYF. The CDR3 bases are TGTGCCAGTAGTAGGAGAGCGGGAGGGGATACCTACGAGCAGTACTTC.

Judged by abundance, this clone is hyperexpanded (1% or more). The chain recombines TRBV18 with TRBJ1-1; 8 bases line up with TRBD1. Per the germline V gene, CDR1 is KGHSH and CDR2 is LQKENI. The ends lost 3 bases at V and 10 bases at J; junction bases unmatched: 10. The CDR3 contains 14 residues. DNA of the CDR3: TGTGCCAGCTCACCCGGGACAGGATCCCTGGGAGCTTTCTTT. It encodes CASSPGTGSLGAFF.

By share, this clone counts as large. The chain recombines TRBV11-3 with TRBJ1-3, with TRBD1 as a possible D gene (6 bases). This CDR3 is 15 amino acids long. Germline CDR1 and CDR2: SGHNT and YENEEA. V dropped 4 bases and J dropped 2 bases, with 12 bases sitting between them. The chain's CDR3 is CASSSDSATGNTIYF. For the CDR3, the DNA is TGTGCCAGCAGCTCGGACAGCGCGACTGGAAACACCATATATTTT.

The chain is built from TRBV6-8 and TRBJ1-2; TRBD1 matches at 10 bases. The CDR3 consists of 16 residues. With 8 bases clipped from V and 8 bases from J, the junction kept 17 bases outside the gene matches. Germline CDR1 is MNHGY and CDR2 is SAAAGT. CDR3 DNA sequence: TGTGCCAGCCTAAGGGAGGCGGGACAGGGGATAGGGGGCTACACCTTC. Its protein product is CASLREAGQGIGGYTF.

Only a few counts were recorded for this clone. The gene calls are TRBV11-3 and TRBJ1-3; D call uncertain. The CDR3 runs to 14 residues. Germline CDR1 reads SGHNT; CDR2 reads YENEEA. With 3 bases removed from V and 10 bases from J, the gap between germline ends came to 16 bases. CDR3 sequence reads: CASSLTGSLGTIYF. In DNA, the CDR3 is TGTGCCAGCAGCTTGACTGGGTCCCTGGGGACCATATATTTT.

This clone was detected only a few times. The rearrangement uses TRBV14 and TRBJ1-1; D ambiguous. The CDR3 loop spans 14 amino acids. CDR1 SGHDN and CDR2 FVKESK come from the germline V gene. V lost 4 bases to trimming and J lost 7 bases, with 16 bases between them. CDR3 DNA sequence: TGTGCCAGCAGCCGTGGGATGAGGACGGTTGAAGCTTTCTTT. Protein: CASSRGMRTVEAFF.

The V and J genes are TRBV7-6 and TRBJ1-6; D call uncertain. CDR3 length: 15 amino acids. Germline V CDR1 and CDR2: SGHVS, FNYEAQ. Trimming pared 1 base from V and 0 bases from J, leaving 4 bases between. In DNA form, the CDR3 reads TGTGCCAGCAGCTTAGGGAGCTCCTATAATTCACCCCTCCACTTT. It is translated as CASSLGSSYNSPLHF.

This clone was seen a handful of times. The genes are TRBV11-3 and TRBJ1-6; unclear D gene. Germline V CDR1 and CDR2: SGHNT, YENEEA. Trimming removed 3 bases at V and 7 bases at J, with 10 bases between. This CDR3 has 14 residues. The CDR3 loop reads CASSLEFGNSPLHF. CDR3 sequence (DNA): TGTGCCAGCAGCTTGGAGTTCGGGAATTCACCCCTCCACTTT.

This chain links TRBV6-8 with TRBJ1-3; the D is unclear. V lost 2 bases and J lost 0, with 8 bases in between. The CDR3 totals 15 residues. From germline, CDR1 is MNHGY and CDR2 SAAAGT. The CDR3 sequence: CASSYLLNSGNTIYF. The CDR3 coding sequence is TGTGCCAGCAGTTACCTATTGAACTCTGGAAACACCATATATTTT.

This chain joins TRBV19 and TRBJ2-3; 7 bases are shared with TRBD2. This CDR3 spans 14 amino acids. The ends lost 4 bases at V and 1 base at J; junction bases unmatched: 2. Germline V gene lookup returns CDR1 LNHDA and CDR2 SQIVND (reference sequence). CDR3 loop: CASSSGRGTDTQYF. CDR3 nucleotide sequence: TGTGCCAGTAGTAGCGGGAGAGGCACAGATACGCAGTATTTT.

This clone is hyperexpanded (1% or more). J is TRBJ1-1 and V is TRBV4-1; 11 bases agree with TRBD1. The CDR3 has 16 amino acids. Germline trimming cut 0 bases from V and 4 bases from J; bases unmatched to any gene: 4. Looked up from germline, CDR1 is MGHRA and CDR2 is YSYEKL. Here the CDR3 DNA reads TGCGCCAGCAGCCAAGATGGGGGGACAGGGGGCACTGAAGCTTTCTTT. Translating it yields CASSQDGGTGGTEAFF.